The present T cell receptor (beta chain) was sequenced within a study of cytomegalovirus exposure and HLA in healthy donors. A note on this clone: The antigen is unknown.

PCR employed 60 Vbeta and 13 Jbeta primers. Using immunoSEQ multiplex PCR, the repertoire was profiled, and TCRdb retains in-frame clones only, with some absent. The data show about 170,000 clones, over 60% seen once. Germline assignment: CDR1 MNHEY and CDR2 SVGAGI. Trimming removed 4 bases at V and 5 bases at J, with 9 bases between. The CDR3 loop spans 13 amino acids. Whole-study findings and limits: Several of the most significant clusters appeared, in a later analysis, to be linked to common viral pathogens. The study recorded 150 to 200 TCR beta chains that were cytomegalovirus-associated. A likely sequencing artifact accounted for one observed cluster of highly shared sequence variants.

The rearrangement uses TRBV6-5 and TRBJ2-1; TRBD2 might be the D (6 bases). The sequence was obtained from a girl aged 10 to 17 in good health and CMV-seronegative. The sample comprised PBMCs. The DNA for the CDR3 is TGTGCCAGCAGTTCCCCGGGAGACAATGAGCAGTTCTTC. It translates to CASSSPGDNEQFF.